One sample yielded the 12 T cell receptor beta chains listed below, sequenced in a study of blood T cell repertoires in COVID-19. The assay was immunoSEQ multiplex PCR, and TCRdb's table has in-frame clones only and misses some. The data show approximately 200,000 clones, with roughly 94% seen just once and 0.6% to 0.9% held by the top ten. Sequencing was performed on peripheral blood. The receptors were sampled from a man aged 25-45 years with COVID-19, enrolled during active disease.

The V gene is TRBV5-4, the J gene TRBJ2-3, with 13 bases that match TRBD2. V dropped 2 bases and J dropped 2; count of bases not matched to a gene: 2. The CDR3 totals 16 residues. Germline CDR1 SGHNT, CDR2 YYREEE (reference sequence). CDR3 DNA sequence: TGTGCCAGCAGCTTTACTAGCGGGGGGGACACAGATACGCAGTATTTT. As protein: CASSFTSGGDTDTQYF. The entire variable domain, with the rest obtained from reference TRBV5-4 and TRBJ2-3, is as follows: ETGVTQSPTHLIKTRGQQVTLRCSSQSGHNTVSWYQQALGQGPQFIFQYYREEENGRGNFPPRFSGLQFPNYSSELNVNALELDDSALYLCASSFTSGGDTDTQYFGPGTRLTVL.

This clone was found once. The V gene is TRBV6-5, the J gene TRBJ1-1; the match to TRBD1 covers 7 bases. The CDR3 contains 15 residues. Germline loops: CDR1 MNHEY, CDR2 SVGAGI. With V trimmed by 6 bases and J by 4 bases, 11 bases remained unmatched. CDR3 sequence (DNA): TGTGCCAGCAGATCCGGGACAGCGTTGGGCACTGAAGCTTTCTTT. Translated, it gives CASRSGTALGTEAFF.

CDR3 sequence reads: CASSATSGGTDTQYF. The CDR3 nucleotides are TGTGCCAGCAGTGCGACTAGCGGGGGTACAGATACGCAGTATTTT. The V gene is TRBV6-4, the J gene TRBJ2-3; TRBD2 aligns across 12 bases. CDR3 size: 15 residues. After removal of 4 bases from V and 3 bases from J, the junction contained 2 bases not matched to a gene. CDR1 and CDR2 from the germline V gene are MRHNA and SNTAGT.

The rearrangement uses TRBV19 and TRBJ1-6; D is perhaps TRBD1 (5 bases). The V and J ends lost 4 bases and 7 bases respectively, with 14 bases between them. The CDR3 has 15 residues. Germline V CDR1 and CDR2: LNHDA, SQIVND (reference sequence). CDR3 amino acids: CASSTGGGQNSPLHF. CDR3 bases: TGTGCCAGTAGTACCGGGGGAGGGCAGAATTCACCCCTCCACTTT.

The rearrangement uses TRBV6-5 and TRBJ2-7, with TRBD1 matching over 9 bases. V was pared by 2 bases and J by 3 bases, with 2 bases of the junction left unmatched. CDR1 MNHEY and CDR2 SVGAGI come from the germline V gene. The length of the CDR3 is 14 residues. For the CDR3, the DNA is TGTGCCAGCAGTTACGGGACAGGGTTCTACGAGCAGTACTTC. This encodes CASSYGTGFYEQYF.

The chain is built from TRBV14 and TRBJ1-1; D perhaps matches TRBD1 (5 bases). CDR1 and CDR2 (germline): SGHDN, FVKESK. The CDR3 contains 14 residues. The V end lost 4 bases, the J end lost 6 bases, and 15 bases lay between the germline ends. This CDR3 reads CASSLEWGRAEAFF. DNA of the CDR3: TGTGCCAGCAGCCTGGAATGGGGGAGGGCTGAAGCTTTCTTT. The complete variable domain, with remaining parts taken from reference TRBV14 and TRBJ1-1, reads EAGVTQFPSHSVIEKGQTVTLRCDPISGHDNLYWYRRVMGKEIKFLLHFVKESKQDESGMPNNRFLAERTGGTYSTLKVQPAELEDSGVYFCASSLEWGRAEAFFGQGTRLTVV.

The V call is TRBV7-9, the J call TRBJ1-2; tentatively, D is TRBD1 (6 bases). Germline V gene data show CDR1 as SEHNR and CDR2 as FQNEAQ (reference sequence). Trimming removed 0 bases from V and 8 bases from J, with 19 bases in between. The CDR3 has 16 residues. CDR3 sequence: CASSLATGPRVRGYTF. DNA for the CDR3: TGTGCCAGCAGCTTAGCGACAGGTCCTCGGGTTAGAGGCTACACCTTC.

This chain connects TRBV6-5 to TRBJ1-2; the match to TRBD1 covers 8 bases. CDR3 length: 15 residues. V lost 7 bases, J lost 7 bases, and 14 bases stayed unmatched. Germline CDR1 reads MNHEY; CDR2 reads SVGAGI. CDR3 in amino acids: CASTSSQGAIRGYTF. DNA of the CDR3: TGTGCCAGCACCTCTTCCCAGGGGGCTATTCGTGGCTACACCTTC.

V is TRBV5-1 and J is TRBJ1-4, with 9 nucleotides matching TRBD1. Germline lookup yields CDR1 SGHRS and CDR2 YFSETQ. The junction had 1 base not matched to a gene; V was cut back by 4 bases and J by 6 bases. This CDR3 has 13 amino acids. The CDR3 DNA reads TGCGCCAGCAGCCGGACAGGGGATGAAAAACTGTTTTTT. It translates to CASSRTGDEKLFF.

This clone was seen just once. The chain carries TRBV3-1 (or the pseudogene TRBV3-2) and TRBJ1-2; a weak D match, TRBD1 (6 bases). CDR1 is LGHDT and CDR2 is YNNKEL in the germline V gene (reference sequence). This CDR3 is built from 14 residues. Deletions cut 7 bases from V and 4 bases from J, with 16 bases between. The CDR3 region is CASTRTDSGYGYTF. The CDR3 region has the DNA TGTGCCAGCACCAGGACAGACAGCGGCTATGGCTACACCTTC.

The chain links TRBV6-6 to TRBJ1-4; D is ambiguous. The CDR3 is made up of 15 amino acids. Trimming stripped 7 bases from V and 0 bases from J, with 12 bases between. Per the germline V gene, CDR1 is MNHNY and CDR2 is SVGAGI (reference sequence). DNA of the CDR3: TGTGCCAGCAATCAGGCAGACGCAACTAATGAAAAACTGTTTTTT. Its protein is CASNQADATNEKLFF.

V usage is TRBV18 and J usage is TRBJ2-1; D might be TRBD1 (5 bases). CDR3 length equals 14 residues. V was shortened by 7 bases and J by 7 bases, with 17 bases between the two germline ends. CDR1 and CDR2 from the germline V gene are KGHSH and LQKENI. In DNA, the CDR3 is TGTGCCAGCTTCGACTCAAGTAGGGGTAATGAGCAGTTCTTC. The encoded protein is CASFDSSRGNEQFF.